This T cell receptor (beta chain) was identified in a study of OX40 agonist ivuxolimab in advanced cancers. Study-level background: Under the entry rules, prior anti-PD-1, anti-PD-L1 or anti-CTLA-4 therapy was allowed, and 40% had some. Study results and limitations: Both blood CD4+ and CD8+ T cells showed clonal growth by week 6 at 0.1 to 3.0 mg/kg. Certain nonresponding patients likewise had low normalized T-cell clonal expansion.

This clone has only a few counts. Its target is not known. Germline assignment: CDR1 SGHNT and CDR2 YYREEE (reference sequence). V dropped 3 bases and J dropped 0 bases, with 3 bases sitting between them. The length of the CDR3 is 12 residues. Sequenced by immunoSEQ multiplex PCR; TCRdb stores in-frame clones only, minus some. The table records tens of thousands of clones, more than 80% of them present only once. The chain employs TRBV5-4 and TRBJ1-1; D gene ambiguous. Source: CD4+ or CD8+ T cells sorted from blood, taken in a trial of the OX40 agonist ivuxolimab. The sequence was obtained from an adult with an advanced solid tumor such as melanoma, head and neck, liver or kidney cancer. This CDR3 reads CASSYMNTEAFF. CDR3 nucleotide sequence: TGTGCCAGCAGCTATATGAACACTGAAGCTTTCTTT.